The 29 T cell receptor beta chains below come from one sample, sequenced in a study of T cell changes during pregnancy in multiple sclerosis. Generated by immunoSEQ multiplex PCR, the TCRdb table keeps only in-frame clones and is missing some. The repertoire holds 65,000 to 90,000 clones, with 90% to 95% as singletons. The sequencing here drew on PBMCs, taken in the first trimester of pregnancy. These receptors all stem from a female donor in good health, serving as a control in a pregnancy study. Some clones in this sample may be carry-over from other donors' samples.

The rearrangement uses TRBV7-9 and TRBJ2-5; tentatively, D is TRBD1 (6 bases). The CDR3 is 16 amino acids. With 3 bases removed from V and 5 bases from J, the gap between germline ends came to 19 bases. CDR1 is SEHNR and CDR2 is FQNEAQ in the germline V gene (reference sequence). The CDR3 here is CASSLLFGGTRETQYF. The CDR3 region has the DNA TGTGCCAGCAGCTTGTTGTTTGGGGGCACCAGGGAGACCCAGTACTTC.

The chain joins TRBV6-1 to TRBJ1-5, with TRBD1 matching over 7 bases. Trimming cost V 4 bases and J 2 bases; bases outside gene matches: 8. Germline CDR1 is MNHNS and CDR2 is SASEGT. The CDR3 sequence is 16 residues long. CDR3 protein: CASSGPRGLRNQPQHF. For the CDR3, the DNA is TGTGCCAGCAGTGGCCCCAGGGGGTTGCGCAATCAGCCCCAGCATTTT.

CDR3 bases: TGCGCCAGCAGCCAAGCGCCCGGGACAGGGATACGAATAAGCTCTGGAAACACCATATATTTT. It is translated as CASSQAPGTGIRISSGNTIYF. The chain is built from TRBV4-1 and TRBJ1-3; 9 bases agree with TRBD1. Per the germline V gene, CDR1 is MGHRA and CDR2 is YSYEKL. The CDR3 has 21 residues. Trimming at V came to 1 base and at J to 0 bases, leaving 16 bases not matched to a gene.

V usage is TRBV28 and J usage is TRBJ1-1; D is uncertain. The germline V and J ends were trimmed by 6 bases and 1 base, with 6 bases remaining between them. Germline V gene data show CDR1 as MDHEN and CDR2 as SYDVKM. This CDR3 region has 12 residues. This CDR3 is CASSPGNTEAFF. Written as DNA, the CDR3 is TGTGCCAGCAGCCCGGGGAACACTGAAGCTTTCTTT. The whole variable domain, remainder taken from reference TRBV28 and TRBJ1-1, is DVKVTQSSRYLVKRTGEKVFLECVQDMDHENMFWYRQDPGLGLRLIYFSYDVKMKEKGDIPEGYSVSREKKERFSLILESASTNQTSMYLCASSPGNTEAFFGQGTRLTVV.

This clone was picked up a small number of times. The CDR3 reads CASSVDVAGSYEQYF. CDR3 bases: TGTGCCAGCAGCGTAGACGTAGCGGGGTCCTACGAGCAGTACTTC. The rearrangement uses TRBV9 and TRBJ2-7, with TRBD2 identical over 8 bases. The CDR3 runs 15 residues. From germline, CDR1 is SGDLS and CDR2 YYNGEE. Trimming at V came to 0 bases and at J to 1 base, leaving 3 bases not matched to a gene.

This chain uses TRBV7-2 with TRBJ2-7; D perhaps matches TRBD1 (5 bases). The CDR3 has 13 residues. The germline gives CDR1 SGHTA, CDR2 FQGNSA. Between the trimmed V and J ends, which lost 7 bases and 2 bases, there was a span of 12 bases. CDR3 in amino acids: CASMLGPTYEQYF. The CDR3, as DNA: TGTGCCAGCATGCTGGGGCCTACCTACGAGCAGTACTTC.

This sequence joins TRBV5-5 and TRBJ2-7; TRBD1 matches 7 bases. V lost 4 bases, J lost 2 bases, and 9 bases stayed unmatched. This CDR3 is built from 15 residues. Germline V gene lookup returns CDR1 SGHKS and CDR2 YYEKEE (reference sequence). CDR3 nucleotides: TGTGCCAGCAGCCCGACAGGGCGTTCCCCCTACGAGCAGTACTTC. Amino acids: CASSPTGRSPYEQYF.

The chain recombines TRBV6-1 with TRBJ2-7; TRBD2 matches 11 bases. CDR3 length: 15 amino acids. V lost 0 bases and J lost 3; bases outside the gene matches: 1. Germline values: CDR1 MNHNS, CDR2 SASEGT. Here the CDR3 DNA reads TGTGCCAGCAGTGAAGCTAGCGGGGGGGTCTACGAGCAGTACTTC. It specifies CASSEASGGVYEQYF.

This sequence joins TRBV5-4 and TRBJ2-3; 8 bases map to TRBD2. This CDR3 contains 17 residues. Per germline, CDR1 SGHNT and CDR2 YYREEE (reference sequence). Losses at the gene ends were 0 bases for V and 1 base for J; bases not matched to a gene: 7. For the CDR3, the DNA is TGTGCCAGCAGCTTGGTTAATTTGCGGGGGGGCACAGATACGCAGTATTTT. Amino acids: CASSLVNLRGGTDTQYF.

The genes are TRBV7-2 and TRBJ1-5; no clear D. Germline-derived CDR1 and CDR2 are SGHTA and FQGNSA. V was clipped by 3 bases and J by 0 bases, with 3 bases between them. This CDR3 spans 13 amino acids. The CDR3 loop reads CASSLSSNQPQHF. The DNA for the CDR3 is TGTGCCAGCAGCTTGAGTAGCAATCAGCCCCAGCATTTT.

V and J are TRBV28 and TRBJ2-7, with TRBD1 matching over 7 bases. The CDR3 is made up of 14 amino acids. The trim removed 2 bases at V and 4 bases at J, leaving 5 bases unmatched. Germline CDR1 reads MDHEN; CDR2 reads SYDVKM. DNA of the CDR3: TGTGCCAGCAGTTTAGTAGGGGGCGGGTACGAGCAGTACTTC. This sequence encodes CASSLVGGGYEQYF.

The table lists this clone with a count of one. This sequence joins TRBV7-8 and TRBJ2-7; possible D gene TRBD1, 6 bases. CDR3 length equals 13 residues. V shed 5 bases and J shed 4 bases, with 12 bases lying between them. Looked up from germline, CDR1 is SGHVS and CDR2 is FQNEAQ. CDR3 residues: CASSIKRGYEQYF. In DNA form, the CDR3 reads TGTGCCAGCAGCATCAAAAGGGGGTACGAGCAGTACTTC. Complete variable domain (other parts from reference TRBV7-8 and TRBJ2-7): GAGVSQSPRYKVAKRGQDVALRCDPISGHVSLFWYQQALGQGPEFLTYFQNEAQLDKSGLPSDRFFAERPEGSVSTLKIQRTQQEDSAVYLCASSIKRGYEQYFGPGTRLTVT.

Points on this clone: This same CDR3 is encoded by further DNA sequences in the sample. This sequence joins TRBV6-1 and TRBJ2-5, with TRBD2 matching over 12 bases. Germline V gives CDR1 MNHNS, CDR2 SASEGT. The CDR3 runs to 15 residues. The J segment lost 5 bases and the V segment lost 2 bases, leaving 3 bases of the junction unmatched. CDR3 coding DNA: TGTGCCAGCAGTGAACTAGCGGGGGGGCCGGAGACCCAGTACTTC. Protein: CASSELAGGPETQYF.

The chain links TRBV18 to TRBJ1-1; no clear D gene. The germline CDR1 and CDR2 sequences are KGHSH and LQKENI. There are 15 residues in the CDR3. Trimming left V 3 bases short and J 0 bases short, with 11 bases between. CDR3 sequence: CASSPPRGMNTEAFF. The CDR3, as DNA: TGTGCCAGCTCACCCCCCCGGGGAATGAACACTGAAGCTTTCTTT.

This chain links TRBV5-4 with TRBJ2-3; 12 bases are a match to TRBD2. The CDR3 is made up of 17 amino acids. V trimming: 2 bases; J trimming: 3 bases; junction bases outside the gene matches: 7. Germline CDR1 reads SGHNT; CDR2 reads YYREEE (reference sequence). The CDR3 spells CASSFRLAGVETDTQYF. Written as DNA, the CDR3 is TGTGCCAGCAGCTTCCGACTAGCGGGAGTGGAAACAGATACGCAGTATTTT.

The CDR3 DNA sequence: TGTGCCAGCAGCTTACCAGGGGGAGACTATGGCTACACCTTC. This sequence encodes CASSLPGGDYGYTF. This chain connects TRBV7-9 to TRBJ1-2; 7 nucleotides agree with TRBD1. Germline V CDR1 and CDR2: SEHNR, FQNEAQ (reference sequence). Trimming at V came to 2 bases and at J to 3 bases, leaving 3 bases not matched to a gene. The CDR3 has 14 residues.

CDR3 region: CASSLRGQGEAFF. The CDR3 DNA reads as TGTGCCAGCAGTCTCCGGGGACAGGGTGAAGCTTTCTTT. The chain joins TRBV6-5 to TRBJ1-1; 9 nucleotides align to TRBD1. Germline V gene data show CDR1 as MNHEY and CDR2 as SVGAGI. The CDR3 covers 13 residues. V gave up 5 bases and J gave up 7 bases; unmatched junction bases: 5.

This rearrangement joins TRBV2 to TRBJ2-5, with 15 bases fitting TRBD2. Losses at the gene ends were 6 bases for V and 5 bases for J; bases not matched to a gene: 7. This CDR3 has 16 amino acids. Germline V gene sequence: CDR1 SNHLY, CDR2 FYNNEI. For the CDR3, the DNA is TGTGCCAGCAGCGGGACTAGCGGGGGGCCTAGGGAGACCCAGTACTTC. Its protein is CASSGTSGGPRETQYF.

The chain joins TRBV21-1 to TRBJ2-1; the table's D gene call, TRBD2, was not cross checked with the DNA. TRBV21-1 is given as a pseudogene. CDR3 length: 15 amino acids. CDR3 sequence: CASSNSLAEYNEQFF. The CDR3 DNA is TGTGCCAGCAGCAACAGTCTAGCGGAGTACAATGAGCAGTTCTTC.

The chain joins TRBV11-2 to TRBJ2-1; the D is unclear. The CDR3 extends over 16 amino acids. CDR1 is SGHAT, CDR2 FQNNGV, per germline. Trimming removed 5 bases at V and 0 bases at J, with 14 bases between. CDR3 protein: CASSPNRLSSYNEQFF. The DNA for the CDR3 is TGTGCCAGCAGCCCGAACCGGTTAAGCTCCTACAATGAGCAGTTCTTC.

The genes are TRBV28 and TRBJ1-5, with D possibly matching TRBD1 (6 bases). The CDR3 totals 15 residues. Germline V gene lookup returns CDR1 MDHEN and CDR2 SYDVKM. Trimming removed 6 bases from V and 1 base from J, with 13 bases in between. The CDR3 loop is CASSLGGLSNQPQHF. CDR3 nucleotide sequence: TGTGCCAGCAGCCTGGGGGGGCTGAGCAATCAGCCCCAGCATTTT. Combining the CDR3 with reference TRBV28 and TRBJ1-5 gives the whole variable domain DVKVTQSSRYLVKRTGEKVFLECVQDMDHENMFWYRQDPGLGLRLIYFSYDVKMKEKGDIPEGYSVSREKKERFSLILESASTNQTSMYLCASSLGGLSNQPQHFGDGTRLSIL.

The CDR3 region is CASSLLQNTGELFF. In DNA, the CDR3 is TGTGCCAGCAGTTTATTACAGAACACCGGGGAGCTGTTTTTT. J is TRBJ2-2 and V is TRBV28; D gene ambiguous. Germline-derived CDR1 and CDR2 are MDHEN and SYDVKM. The CDR3 covers 14 residues. V shed 1 base and J shed 1 base, with 4 bases lying between them.

The chain couples TRBV7-8 to TRBJ1-5; tentatively, D is TRBD1 (6 bases). The germline CDR1 and CDR2 sequences are SGHVS and FQNEAQ. The V gene lost 5 bases and the J gene lost 9 bases, with 23 bases spanning the gap. This CDR3 contains 16 residues. The chain's CDR3 is CASSERTAVGTMPQHF. The DNA for the CDR3 is TGTGCCAGCAGCGAGCGGACAGCCGTCGGTACGATGCCCCAGCATTTT.

As DNA, the CDR3 is TGTGCCAGCAGTTTGGGACAGGAGGCTCCCTACGAGCAGTACTTC. Encoded protein: CASSLGQEAPYEQYF. This chain connects TRBV27 to TRBJ2-7; 8 bases match TRBD1. Germline-derived CDR1 and CDR2 are MNHEY and SMNVEV (reference sequence). The junction had 6 bases not matched to a gene; V was cut back by 3 bases and J by 2 bases. There are 15 residues in the CDR3.

The rearrangement uses TRBV4-2 and TRBJ2-2, with TRBD2 identical over 9 bases. Unmatched junction bases numbered 4, after V lost 4 bases and J lost 7 bases. Germline CDR1 reads LGHNA; CDR2 reads YNFKEQ. CDR3 length: 14 residues. CDR3: CASSRGREGGELFF. The CDR3 region has the DNA TGTGCCAGCAGCCGCGGGCGGGAGGGCGGGGAGCTGTTTTTT.

The chain joins TRBV5-4 to TRBJ2-3, with D maybe TRBD2 (6 bases). The length of the CDR3 is 16 residues. The germline gives CDR1 SGHNT, CDR2 YYREEE (reference sequence). Trimming stripped 0 bases from V and 0 bases from J, with 11 bases between. Here the CDR3 reads CASSLDGRISTDTQYF. In DNA form, the CDR3 reads TGTGCCAGCAGCTTGGACGGGAGAATAAGCACAGATACGCAGTATTTT. The entire variable domain, with the rest obtained from reference TRBV5-4 and TRBJ2-3, is as follows: ETGVTQSPTHLIKTRGQQVTLRCSSQSGHNTVSWYQQALGQGPQFIFQYYREEENGRGNFPPRFSGLQFPNYSSELNVNALELDDSALYLCASSLDGRISTDTQYFGPGTRLTVL.

The chain combines TRBV14 with TRBJ2-1; 14 positions agree with TRBD2. Trimming at V came to 1 base and at J to 4 bases, leaving 3 bases not matched to a gene. CDR1 is SGHDN and CDR2 is FVKESK in the germline V gene. This CDR3 region has 17 residues. The CDR3 sequence is CASSQGRLAGGYNEQFF. In DNA form, the CDR3 reads TGTGCCAGCAGCCAAGGCAGACTAGCGGGGGGGTACAATGAGCAGTTCTTC.

Of note for this clone: Distinct nucleotide sequences in the sample also encode this CDR3. The rearrangement uses TRBV7-2 and TRBJ2-5; D is perhaps TRBD2 (6 bases). The CDR3 extends over 13 amino acids. Trimming took 1 base from V and 5 from J, leaving 8 bases between them. Germline V gene lookup returns CDR1 SGHTA and CDR2 FQGNSA. CDR3 nucleotides: TGTGCCAGCAGCTTAGGGGGGAGGGAGACCCAGTACTTC. It codes for CASSLGGRETQYF.

This clone appeared once. The chain is built from TRBV28 and TRBJ2-5; the match to TRBD1 covers 8 bases. Germline trimming cut 5 bases from V and 1 base from J; bases unmatched to any gene: 12. Germline loops: CDR1 MDHEN, CDR2 SYDVKM. This CDR3 region has 17 residues. The CDR3 DNA is TGTGCCAGCAGTCCCCCGACAACAGGGGGACCCCAAGAGACCCAGTACTTC. This encodes CASSPPTTGGPQETQYF.